This passage covers 2 T cell receptor beta chains from one sample sequenced in a study of blood T cells in healthy people across ages. Combining a sample-barcoded 5' primer with a J-beta primer mix, a second PCR ran for about 7 to 12 cycles. TCRdb reprocessed the 5' RACE reads with MiXCR, giving one entry per CDR3 protein. This sample yields around 990,000 distinct CDR3 sequences, of which around 27% are seen a single time; around 0.75% belongs to the top ten. The sample was also linked to a second study, of T cells of mothers and their children.

Sequenced sample: blood. Every receptor here comes from a girl under 10 years old in good health.

The chain employs TRBV29-1 and TRBJ1-4; D ambiguous. Germline V gene sequence: CDR1 SQVTM, CDR2 ANQGSEA. CDR3 size: 14 residues. The V end was cut by 0 bases, the J end by 4 bases, with 9 bases between. In nucleotides, the CDR3 is TGCAGCGTTGAAGACACGGGGTATAATGAAAAACTGTTTTTT. The encoded protein is CSVEDTGYNEKLFF.

The chain links TRBV7-3 to TRBJ1-1; D is possibly TRBD1 (5 bases). The CDR3 covers 14 residues. The germline gives CDR1 SGHTA, CDR2 FQGTGA. The V end lost 1 base, the J end lost 4 bases, and 10 bases lay between the germline ends. CDR3 residues: CASSLSQGFTEAFF. The CDR3 DNA reads TGTGCCAGCAGCTTAAGTCAGGGTTTCACTGAAGCTTTCTTT. Based on the CDR3 plus reference TRBV7-3 and TRBJ1-1, the full variable domain is GAGVSQTPSNKVTEKGKYVELRCDPISGHTALYWYRQSLGQGPEFLIYFQGTGAADDSGLPNDRFFAVRPEGSVSTLKIQRTERGDSAVYLCASSLSQGFTEAFFGQGTRLTVV.